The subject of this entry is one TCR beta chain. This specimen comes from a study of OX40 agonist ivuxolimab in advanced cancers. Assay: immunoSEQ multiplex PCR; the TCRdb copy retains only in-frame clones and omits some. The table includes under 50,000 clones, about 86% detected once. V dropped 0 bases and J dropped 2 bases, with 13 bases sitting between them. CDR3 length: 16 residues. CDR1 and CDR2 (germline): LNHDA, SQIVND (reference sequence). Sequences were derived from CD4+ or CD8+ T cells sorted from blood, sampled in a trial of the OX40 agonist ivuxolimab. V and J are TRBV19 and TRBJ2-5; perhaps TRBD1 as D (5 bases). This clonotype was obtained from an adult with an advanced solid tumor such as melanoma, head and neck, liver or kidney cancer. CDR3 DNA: TGTGCCAGTAGTATAGATCATCGGACACTTCAAGAGACCCAGTACTTC. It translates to CASSIDHRTLQETQYF. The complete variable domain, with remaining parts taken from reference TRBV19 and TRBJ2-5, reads DGGITQSPKYLFRKEGQNVTLSCEQNLNHDAMYWYRQDPGQGLRLIYYSQIVNDFQKGDIAEGYSVSREKKESFPLTVTSAQKNPTAFYLCASSIDHRTLQETQYFGPGTRLLVL.